Listed here are 19 T cell receptor beta chains from one sample, sequenced in a study of CD8 T cells in ankylosing spondylitis. No antigen is known for these receptors. TCRdb reprocessed the 5' RACE reads via MiXCR and lists one record per CDR3 protein. There are more than 650,000 distinct CDR3 sequences in the sample; roughly 10% occur only once, and 0.45% to 0.6% lies in the top ten. Study-level results: There was a TCR beta motif, made of several highly homologous variants, that appeared characteristic of ankylosing spondylitis blood.

The material sequenced was blood, either unsorted or a sorted T cell fraction (not recorded which). All receptors derive from a male donor with ankylosing spondylitis.

On this clonotype: With a much larger clone just one base away, this may be a read error. V and J are TRBV27 and TRBJ1-2; D might be TRBD1 (6 bases). Trimming took off 6 bases at V and 4 bases at J, with 12 bases between the two ends. The CDR3 has 13 residues. Looked up from germline, CDR1 is MNHEY and CDR2 is SMNVEV (reference sequence). The CDR3 is CASRPDRTYGYTF. The CDR3 coding sequence is TGTGCCAGCAGACCTGACAGGACCTATGGCTACACCTTC.

This clonotype was found a few times. The chain uses TRBV10-3 and TRBJ2-5; D perhaps matches TRBD2 (5 bases). The CDR3 runs to 14 residues. Trimming removed 6 bases from V and 5 bases from J, with 16 bases in between. CDR1 is ENHRY, CDR2 SYGVKD, per germline. Here the CDR3 DNA reads TGTGCCATCAGCGGTTCGATCTCGGGGGAGACCCAGTACTTC. Translated: CAISGSISGETQYF.

This clonotype was observed many times. The chain combines TRBV20-1 with TRBJ1-4; 7 bases are shared with TRBD1. CDR1 and CDR2 (germline): DFQATT, SNEGSKA (reference sequence). The CDR3 is 16 amino acids. V was pared by 0 bases and J by 11 bases, with 15 bases of the junction left unmatched. CDR3 loop: CSARDPTGSEALKLFF. CDR3 nucleotide sequence: TGCAGTGCTAGAGACCCGACAGGGAGTGAGGCCCTGAAACTGTTTTTT.

This clonotype was counted only a few times. The chain uses TRBV20-1 and TRBJ1-1, with 7 positions matching TRBD1. Germline trimming cut 5 bases from V and 3 bases from J; bases unmatched to any gene: 6. This CDR3 spans 13 amino acids. Germline assignment: CDR1 DFQATT and CDR2 SNEGSKA (reference sequence). Here the CDR3 DNA reads TGCAGTGCTCCTGACAGGGCCCACACTGAAGCTTTCTTT. Translated, it gives CSAPDRAHTEAFF.

V gene TRBV5-5 combines with J gene TRBJ1-1; no clear D. The germline gives CDR1 SGHKS, CDR2 YYEKEE (reference sequence). This CDR3 has 15 residues. V was clipped by 3 bases and J by 5 bases, with 17 bases between them. DNA of the CDR3: TGTGCCAGCAGCTCCCCCCACGTCCGGGGAACTGAAGCTTTCTTT. This sequence encodes CASSSPHVRGTEAFF.

In DNA, the CDR3 is TGTGCCACCAGTAACAGGGGGCGCGATGAGACCCAGTACTTC. It is translated as CATSNRGRDETQYF. The chain uses TRBV24-1 and TRBJ2-5; 9 nucleotides agree with TRBD1. CDR1 is KGHDR and CDR2 is SFDVKD in the germline V gene. The CDR3 loop spans 14 amino acids. V lost 6 bases, J lost 5 bases, and 6 bases stayed unmatched.

The table lists this clonotype with a few counts. The J gene is TRBJ1-2, the V gene TRBV25-1; 7 bases are shared with TRBD1. The CDR3 loop spans 16 amino acids. Unmatched junction bases numbered 13, after V lost 1 base and J lost 8 bases. The germline CDR1 and CDR2 sequences are MGHDK and SYGVNS. CDR3 nucleotide sequence: TGTGCCAGCAGTGAATCAATTCGACAGGGACGAGGCGGCTACACCTTC. This sequence encodes CASSESIRQGRGGYTF.

This clonotype was observed many times. The V call is TRBV12-3 or TRBV12-4, the J call TRBJ2-5; D is ambiguous. The CDR3 spans 12 residues. V dropped 3 bases and J dropped 3 bases, with 5 bases sitting between them. Here the CDR3 DNA reads TGTGCCAGCAGTTTCCTAAAAGAGACCCAGTACTTC. Its translation is CASSFLKETQYF.

The V and J genes are TRBV27 and TRBJ2-2; D unresolved. This CDR3 has 16 residues. Trimming removed 4 bases from V and 1 base from J, with 13 bases in between. From germline, CDR1 is MNHEY and CDR2 SMNVEV (reference sequence). DNA of the CDR3: TGTGCCAGCAGTTCTGATGGCCGGCTGAACACCGGGGAGCTGTTTTTT. Translated, it gives CASSSDGRLNTGELFF.

This clonotype was found a few times. This chain uses TRBV29-1 with TRBJ2-1; 12 positions match TRBD2. With V trimmed by 4 bases and J by 6 bases, 7 bases remained unmatched. Per germline, CDR1 SQVTM and CDR2 ANQGSEA. This CDR3 is built from 15 residues. The DNA of the CDR3 is TGCAGCGTTGTTCCGGCTAGCGGGAGGGTCAATGAGCAGTTCTTC. It codes for CSVVPASGRVNEQFF.

V and J are TRBV6-1 and TRBJ2-7; D may be TRBD1 or TRBD2 (5 bases each). Germline V lookup: CDR1 MNHNS, CDR2 SASEGT. Trimming shortened V by 7 bases and J by 3 bases, and 16 bases separated the two germline ends. The CDR3 has 14 amino acids. CDR3 sequence: CASTESGAYYEQYF. CDR3 coding DNA: TGTGCCAGCACCGAATCCGGGGCCTACTACGAGCAGTACTTC.

This clonotype has a count of ten or more. The chain links TRBV28 to TRBJ1-1, with 8 bases aligning to TRBD1. Germline V gene lookup returns CDR1 MDHEN and CDR2 SYDVKM. J gave up 3 bases and V 3 bases, and 3 bases lay outside the gene matches. CDR3 length equals 14 residues. CDR3 bases: TGTGCCAGCAGTTTGCAGGACAGGGACACTGAAGCTTTCTTT. Its protein product is CASSLQDRDTEAFF. Filled out from reference TRBV28 and TRBJ1-1, the complete variable domain reads DVKVTQSSRYLVKRTGEKVFLECVQDMDHENMFWYRQDPGLGLRLIYFSYDVKMKEKGDIPEGYSVSREKKERFSLILESASTNQTSMYLCASSLQDRDTEAFFGQGTRLTVV.

DNA of the CDR3: TGTGCCAGCAGCCAAGATGGAACAGGGGGCTGGGAGACCCAGTACTTC. Translating it yields CASSQDGTGGWETQYF. The J gene is TRBJ2-5, the V gene TRBV4-2, with TRBD1 identical over 9 bases. CDR1 is LGHNA, CDR2 YNFKEQ, per germline. The CDR3 length is 16 residues. V shed 0 bases, J shed 5 bases, and the junction held 7 bases outside the gene matches.

V usage is TRBV10-3 and J usage is TRBJ2-7; 12 bases are a match to TRBD2. The CDR3 contains 15 residues. Trimming removed 5 bases from V and 1 base from J; junction bases left unmatched: 3. The germline V gene encodes CDR1 ENHRY and CDR2 SYGVKD. In nucleotides, the CDR3 is TGTGCCATCAGTCGACTAGCGGGGGATTCCTACGAGCAGTACTTC. It specifies CAISRLAGDSYEQYF.

This clonotype was counted a few times. The CDR3 is CSVPGRTEAFF. CDR3 DNA sequence: TGCAGCGTCCCCGGGCGGACTGAAGCTTTCTTT. The V and J genes are TRBV29-1 and TRBJ1-1; D not certain. Per the germline V gene, CDR1 is SQVTM and CDR2 is ANQGSEA. The CDR3 runs to 11 residues. V lost 6 bases and J 5 bases, leaving 10 bases between the germline ends.

V and J are TRBV6-2 or TRBV6-3 and TRBJ1-1; 8 bases are a match to TRBD1. The CDR3 totals 15 residues. Germline V lookup: CDR1 MNHEY, CDR2 SVGEGT. The junction had 14 bases not matched to a gene; V was cut back by 6 bases and J by 8 bases. As DNA, the CDR3 is TGTGCCAGCAGCTACCTCCCGGGACAGGAGTCCGAAGCTTTCTTT. It codes for CASSYLPGQESEAFF.

This clonotype was recorded at least ten times. The chain employs TRBV20-1 and TRBJ2-3, with TRBD2 identical over 7 bases. CDR1 and CDR2 from the germline V gene are DFQATT and SNEGSKA (reference sequence). Losses at the gene ends were 5 bases for V and 7 bases for J; bases not matched to a gene: 12. There are 14 residues in the CDR3. In nucleotides, the CDR3 is TGCAGTGCTCATCTAGCGGTGGGCCGGAATACGCAGTATTTT. This gives the protein CSAHLAVGRNTQYF.

The chain links TRBV12-2 to TRBJ2-5; TRBD1 is the table's D call and was not checked against the DNA. TRBV12-2 is recorded as a pseudogene. The CDR3 contains 14 residues. The CDR3 loop is CASRPPGTGETQYF. Written as DNA, the CDR3 is TGTGCAAGTCGACCCCCCGGGACAGGGGAGACCCAGTACTTC.

V usage is TRBV20-1 and J usage is TRBJ1-5; 8 nucleotides match TRBD1. Unmatched junction bases numbered 5, after V lost 5 bases and J lost 5 bases. CDR3 length: 13 amino acids. Germline loops: CDR1 DFQATT, CDR2 SNEGSKA (reference sequence). CDR3 sequence reads: CSAGQGNDQPQHF. The CDR3 nucleotides read TGCAGTGCTGGACAGGGCAACGATCAGCCCCAGCATTTT.